This entry concerns a single T cell receptor (beta chain). Since a much larger clone is just one base distant, this may be a read error. This CDR3 has 17 residues. Germline CDR1 is SGHVS and CDR2 is FNYEAQ. Sample-barcoded 5' priming and a J-beta primer mix drove a second PCR of 7 to 11 cycles. A single record per CDR3 protein comes from TCRdb applying MiXCR to the 5' RACE reads. The data contain some 1.6 million distinct CDR3 sequences, about 31% of them singletons. The sample comes from a study of blood T cells in healthy people across ages. The sequence was collected from a woman between 25 and 40 years old in good health. J is TRBJ2-6 and V is TRBV7-6, with D possibly TRBD1 on 5 matching bases. The sample taken for sequencing was blood. CDR3 coding DNA: TGTGCCAGCAGCTTAGGCGCAGGGTTGTCTGGGGCCAACGCCCTGACTTTC. Translation: CASSLGAGLSGANALTF.